This T cell receptor (beta chain) was observed in a study of T-cell memory formation after mild COVID-19. Regarding the study as a whole: Chiefly within CM and EM were the contracting CD4+ clones; CD8+ ones were within EMRA. CD4/CD8 balance held among clones contracting day 15 to 85, and later expanders leaned CD4+. Proof of SARS-CoV-2 specificity was absent for the second-wave clones that crested on day 37.

To note about this clonotype: No antigen is known for it.

TCRdb re-analysed the 5' RACE reads in MiXCR, keeping a single row per CDR3 protein. The sample records under 400,000 distinct CDR3 sequences, 25% to 30% being singletons. Unmatched junction bases numbered 2, after V lost 4 bases and J lost 8 bases. Germline loops: CDR1 KGHSH, CDR2 LQKENI. The CDR3 length is 12 residues. Material: PBMCs or a T cell subset sorted from them (not recorded which). This chain joins TRBV18 and TRBJ2-1; 7 positions agree with TRBD2. The sequence derives from an adult woman who had mild COVID-19 (a few samples of this study predate the infection). Cell type and time point are not known. DNA for the CDR3: TGTGCCAGCTCACTTGGACTAGATGAGCAGTTCTTC. Protein product: CASSLGLDEQFF.